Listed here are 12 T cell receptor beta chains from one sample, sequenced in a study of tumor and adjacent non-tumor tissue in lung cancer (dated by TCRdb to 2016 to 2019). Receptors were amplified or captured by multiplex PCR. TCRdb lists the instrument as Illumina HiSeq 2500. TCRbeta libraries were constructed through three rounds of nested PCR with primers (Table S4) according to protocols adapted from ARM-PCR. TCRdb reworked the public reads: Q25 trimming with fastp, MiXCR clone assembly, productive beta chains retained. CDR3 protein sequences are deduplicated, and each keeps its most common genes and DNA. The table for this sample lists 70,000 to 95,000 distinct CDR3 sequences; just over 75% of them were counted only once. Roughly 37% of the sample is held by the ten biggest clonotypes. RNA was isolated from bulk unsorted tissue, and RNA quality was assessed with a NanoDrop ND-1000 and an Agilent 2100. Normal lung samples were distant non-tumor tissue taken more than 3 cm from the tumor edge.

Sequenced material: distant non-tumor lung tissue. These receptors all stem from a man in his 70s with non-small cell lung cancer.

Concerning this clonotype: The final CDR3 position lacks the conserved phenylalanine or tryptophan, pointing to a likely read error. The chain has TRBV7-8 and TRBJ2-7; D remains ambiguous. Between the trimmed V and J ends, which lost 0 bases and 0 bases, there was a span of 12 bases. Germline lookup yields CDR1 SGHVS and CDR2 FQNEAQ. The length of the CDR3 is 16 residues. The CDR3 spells CASSLALASSSYEQYL. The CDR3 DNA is TGTGCCAGCAGCTTAGCCTTAGCATCAAGCTCCTACGAGCAGTACCTC.

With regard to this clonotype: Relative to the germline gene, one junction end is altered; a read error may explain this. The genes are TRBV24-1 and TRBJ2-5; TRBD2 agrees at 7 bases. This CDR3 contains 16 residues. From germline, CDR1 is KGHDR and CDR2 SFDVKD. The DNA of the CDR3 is TGTGTCACCAGTGACTGGGGGGGAGTGAGAAGAGAGACCCAGTACTTC. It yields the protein CVTSDWGGVRRETQYF.

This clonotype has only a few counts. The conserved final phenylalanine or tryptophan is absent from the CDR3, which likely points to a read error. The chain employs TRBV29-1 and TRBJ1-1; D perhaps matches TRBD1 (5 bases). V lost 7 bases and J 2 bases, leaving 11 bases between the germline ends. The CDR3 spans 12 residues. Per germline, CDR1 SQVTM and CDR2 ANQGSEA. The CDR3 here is CSGGTGNTEAFL. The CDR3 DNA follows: TGCAGCGGAGGGACGGGAAACACTGAAGCTTTCCTT.

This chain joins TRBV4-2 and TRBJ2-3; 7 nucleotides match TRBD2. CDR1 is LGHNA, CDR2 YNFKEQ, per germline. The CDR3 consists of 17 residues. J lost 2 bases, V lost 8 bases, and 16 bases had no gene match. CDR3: CASGQDRWRGTTDTQYF. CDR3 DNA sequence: TGTGCCAGCGGTCAAGATCGGTGGCGGGGGACCACAGATACGCAGTATTTT.

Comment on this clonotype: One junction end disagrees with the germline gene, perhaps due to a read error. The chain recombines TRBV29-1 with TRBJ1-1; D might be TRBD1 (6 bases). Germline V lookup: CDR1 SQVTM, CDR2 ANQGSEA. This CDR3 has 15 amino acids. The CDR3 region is CSVGGDRGLKNGACF. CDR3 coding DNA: TGCAGCGTTGGGGGGGATAGGGGGTTAAAAAATGGGGCTTGCTTT. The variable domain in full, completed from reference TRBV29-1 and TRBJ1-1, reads SAVISQKPSRDICQRGTSLTIQCQVDSQVTMMFWYRQQPGQSLTLIATANQGSEATYESGFVIDKFPISRPNLTFSTLTVSNMSPEDSSIYLCSVGGDRGLKNGACFGQGTRLTVV.

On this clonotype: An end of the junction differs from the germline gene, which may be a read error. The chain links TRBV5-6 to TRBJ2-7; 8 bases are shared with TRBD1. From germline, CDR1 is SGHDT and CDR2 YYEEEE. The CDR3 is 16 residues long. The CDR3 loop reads CADSSVVRDRTYEQYF. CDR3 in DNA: TGCGCCGACAGCTCCGTTGTCCGGGACAGGACCTACGAGCAGTACTTC.

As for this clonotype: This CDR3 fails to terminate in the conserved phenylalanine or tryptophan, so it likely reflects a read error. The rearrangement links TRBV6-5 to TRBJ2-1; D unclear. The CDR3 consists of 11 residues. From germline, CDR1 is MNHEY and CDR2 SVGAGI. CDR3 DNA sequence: TGTGCCAGCAATACCGGTAATGGGCAGTTCTTA. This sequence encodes CASNTGNGQFL.

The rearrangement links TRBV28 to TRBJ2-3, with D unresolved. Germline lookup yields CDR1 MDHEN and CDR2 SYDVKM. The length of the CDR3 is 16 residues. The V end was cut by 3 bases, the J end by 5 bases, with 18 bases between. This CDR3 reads CASSFFSERGRDTQYF. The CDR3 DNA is TGTGCCAGCAGTTTCTTCAGCGAGAGAGGAAGAGATACGCAGTATTTT.

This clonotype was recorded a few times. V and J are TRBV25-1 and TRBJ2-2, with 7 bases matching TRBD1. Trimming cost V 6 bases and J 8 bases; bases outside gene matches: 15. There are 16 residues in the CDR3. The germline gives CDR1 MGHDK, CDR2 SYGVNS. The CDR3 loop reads CASRATGNALGGELFF. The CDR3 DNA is TGTGCCAGCAGGGCGACAGGGAACGCTTTAGGAGGGGAGCTGTTTTTT.

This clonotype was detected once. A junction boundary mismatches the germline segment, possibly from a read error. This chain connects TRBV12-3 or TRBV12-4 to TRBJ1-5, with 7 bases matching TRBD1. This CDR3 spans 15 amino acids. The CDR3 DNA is TGTTCCAGCAGTTTAGGGACAGTGGTCAATCAGCCCCAGCATTTT. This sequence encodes CSSSLGTVVNQPQHF.

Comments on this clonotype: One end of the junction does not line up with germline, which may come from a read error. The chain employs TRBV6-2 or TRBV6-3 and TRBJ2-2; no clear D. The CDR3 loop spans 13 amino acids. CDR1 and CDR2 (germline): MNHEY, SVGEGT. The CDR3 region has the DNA TGTGTCAGCAGCAGAATTAACGCCGGGGAGCTGTTTTTT. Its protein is CVSSRINAGELFF.

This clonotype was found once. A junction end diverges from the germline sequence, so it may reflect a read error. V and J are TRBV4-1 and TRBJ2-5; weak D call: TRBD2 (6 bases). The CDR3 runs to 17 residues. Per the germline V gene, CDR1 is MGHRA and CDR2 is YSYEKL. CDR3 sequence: CASSQDPNGGIQETLYF. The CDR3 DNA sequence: TGCGCCAGTAGCCAGGATCCTAACGGGGGAATCCAAGAGACCCTGTACTTC.